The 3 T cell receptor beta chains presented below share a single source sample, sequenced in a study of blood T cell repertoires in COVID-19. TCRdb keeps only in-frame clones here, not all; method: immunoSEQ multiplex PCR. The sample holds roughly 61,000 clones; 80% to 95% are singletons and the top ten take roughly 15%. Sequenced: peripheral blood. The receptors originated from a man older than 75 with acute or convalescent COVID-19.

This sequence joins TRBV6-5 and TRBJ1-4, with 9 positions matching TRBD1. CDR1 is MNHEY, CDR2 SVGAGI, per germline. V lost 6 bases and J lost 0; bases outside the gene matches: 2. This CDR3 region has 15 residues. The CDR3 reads CASSRDRATNEKLFF. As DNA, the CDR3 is TGTGCCAGCAGCCGGGACAGGGCAACTAATGAAAAACTGTTTTTT.

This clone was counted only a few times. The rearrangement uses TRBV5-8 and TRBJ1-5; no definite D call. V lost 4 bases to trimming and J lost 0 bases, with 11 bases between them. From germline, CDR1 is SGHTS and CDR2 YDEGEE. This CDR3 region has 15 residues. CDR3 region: CASSPRVNSNQPQHF. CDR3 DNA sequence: TGTGCCAGCAGCCCAAGAGTGAATAGCAATCAGCCCCAGCATTTT.

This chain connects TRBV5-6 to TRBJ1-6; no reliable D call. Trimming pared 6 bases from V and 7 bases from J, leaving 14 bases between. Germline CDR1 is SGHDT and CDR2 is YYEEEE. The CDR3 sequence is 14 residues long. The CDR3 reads CASNLRTGNSPLHF. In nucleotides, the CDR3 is TGTGCCAGCAACCTACGGACGGGGAATTCACCCCTCCACTTT. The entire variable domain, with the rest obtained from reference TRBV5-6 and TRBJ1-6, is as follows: DAGVTQSPTHLIKTRGQQVTLRCSPKSGHDTVSWYQQALGQGPQFIFQYYEEEERQRGNFPDRFSGHQFPNYSSELNVNALLLGDSALYLCASNLRTGNSPLHFGNGTRLTVT.